This T cell receptor (beta chain) was recovered during a study of blood T cell repertoires in COVID-19. Study details: Spain, Italy and the United States supplied samples that represented acute and convalescent COVID-19. PBMCs, B-cell-depleted T cells, or T cells provided the cDNA or gDNA that made up the material.

This table comes from immunoSEQ multiplex PCR, and its TCRdb copy is limited to in-frame clones, with some not included. The table records 80,000 to 95,000 clones, about four fifths of them present only once. This clone was detected only a few times. The clonotype originates from a woman aged 80 or over with active or convalescent COVID-19. The sample was peripheral blood.

CDR3 region: CASSRGQGDEQYF. As DNA, the CDR3 is TGTGCCAGCAGTAGAGGACAGGGCGACGAGCAGTACTTC. This rearrangement joins TRBV6-6 to TRBJ2-7, with 8 nucleotides matching TRBD1. CDR1 is MNHNY, CDR2 SVGAGI, per germline (reference sequence). The CDR3 consists of 13 residues. V shed 5 bases and J 5 bases; nucleotides not matched to a gene: 5.